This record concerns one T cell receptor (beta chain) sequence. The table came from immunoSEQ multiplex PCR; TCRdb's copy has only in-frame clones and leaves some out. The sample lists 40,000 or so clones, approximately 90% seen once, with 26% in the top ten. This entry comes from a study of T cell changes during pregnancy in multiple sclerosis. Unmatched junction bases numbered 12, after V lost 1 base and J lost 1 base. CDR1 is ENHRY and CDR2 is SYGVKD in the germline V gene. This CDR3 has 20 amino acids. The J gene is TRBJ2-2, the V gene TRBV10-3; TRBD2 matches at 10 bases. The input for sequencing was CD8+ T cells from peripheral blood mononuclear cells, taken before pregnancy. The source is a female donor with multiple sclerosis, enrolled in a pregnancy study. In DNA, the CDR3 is TGTGCCATCAGTGAGTGGGGCGTTCTGTCTAGCGGGAGGAACACCGGGGAGCTGTTTTTT. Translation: CAISEWGVLSSGRNTGELFF.